Presented here are 28 T cell receptor beta chains from one specimen sequenced in a study of T cell responses to AZD1222 COVID-19 vaccine. TCRdb's copy holds only in-frame clones and misses some; the assay was immunoSEQ multiplex PCR. The table includes approximately 92,000 clones, about 89% detected once. The sequences come from peripheral blood, collected on day 0 of AZD1222 vaccination. Receptors were obtained from an adult in good health.

The chain employs TRBV29-1 and TRBJ2-1; TRBD2 agrees at 7 bases. There are 12 residues in the CDR3. With 7 bases clipped from V and 8 bases from J, the junction kept 8 bases outside the gene matches. Germline V gives CDR1 SQVTM, CDR2 ANQGSEA. The CDR3 DNA sequence: TGCAGCGGTCATCGGGGGGAGTATGAGCAGTTCTTC. This encodes CSGHRGEYEQFF.

The chain is built from TRBV19 and TRBJ1-1; D is perhaps TRBD1 (5 bases). This CDR3 spans 13 amino acids. Germline V gene sequence: CDR1 LNHDA, CDR2 SQIVND (reference sequence). Trimming stripped 5 bases from V and 3 bases from J, with 10 bases between. CDR3 region: CASSSTVDTEAFF. The CDR3 coding sequence is TGTGCCAGTAGTTCGACAGTCGACACTGAAGCTTTCTTT.

The DNA of the CDR3 is TGTGCCAGTAGTCGCCGGACAGCCTGGTACGAGCAGTACTTC. This translates into CASSRRTAWYEQYF. The rearrangement links TRBV19 to TRBJ2-7; tentatively, D is TRBD1 (6 bases). The germline CDR1 and CDR2 sequences are LNHDA and SQIVND (reference sequence). V lost 5 bases and J 4 bases, leaving 15 bases between the germline ends. This CDR3 spans 14 amino acids.

This chain uses TRBV6-2 or TRBV6-3 with TRBJ1-5; 8 bases match TRBD1. The germline V gene encodes CDR1 MNHEY and CDR2 SVGEGT. Trimming at V came to 2 bases and at J to 6 bases, leaving 3 bases not matched to a gene. CDR3 length: 14 residues. This CDR3 is CASSYQGAGQPQHF. Written as DNA, the CDR3 is TGTGCCAGCAGTTACCAGGGGGCTGGTCAGCCCCAGCATTTT.

This chain links TRBV9 with TRBJ1-4; D unresolved. This CDR3 has 13 amino acids. From germline, CDR1 is SGDLS and CDR2 YYNGEE. Trimming removed 2 bases at V and 4 bases at J, with 6 bases between. The CDR3 nucleotides read TGTGCCAGCAGCGTCGACTTTAATGAAAAACTGTTTTTT. Encoded protein: CASSVDFNEKLFF.

This clone was recorded once. The chain uses TRBV5-6 and TRBJ2-5, with D possibly being TRBD2 (5 bases). Trimming took off 6 bases at V and 1 base at J, with 10 bases between the two ends. The CDR3 has 13 amino acids. CDR1 and CDR2 from the germline V gene are SGHDT and YYEEEE. CDR3 nucleotide sequence: TGTGCCAGCACCTTCGGGGTCCAAGAGACCCAGTACTTC. It codes for CASTFGVQETQYF.

V is TRBV28 and J is TRBJ2-6; D remains ambiguous. V was cut by 6 bases and J by 0 bases, with 9 bases left in between. This CDR3 region has 15 residues. Germline CDR1 and CDR2: MDHEN and SYDVKM. CDR3 nucleotides: TGTGCCAGCAGCCTGGCCCGCTCTGGGGCCAACGTCCTGACTTTC. The encoded protein is CASSLARSGANVLTF. The full variable domain, with the rest looked up from reference TRBV28 and TRBJ2-6, is DVKVTQSSRYLVKRTGEKVFLECVQDMDHENMFWYRQDPGLGLRLIYFSYDVKMKEKGDIPEGYSVSREKKERFSLILESASTNQTSMYLCASSLARSGANVLTFGAGSRLTVL.

With regard to this clone: The same CDR3 arises from other DNA sequences in this sample as well. This chain links TRBV6-4 with TRBJ1-2; 9 bases are shared with TRBD1. This CDR3 comprises 13 residues. V was pared by 0 bases and J by 7 bases, with 0 bases of the junction left unmatched. The germline CDR1 and CDR2 sequences are MRHNA and SNTAGT. The CDR3: CASSDSTGGGYTF. CDR3 bases: TGTGCCAGCAGTGACTCGACAGGGGGTGGCTACACCTTC.

The chain has TRBV24-1 and TRBJ2-2; 11 bases are a match to TRBD2. Germline V gene lookup returns CDR1 KGHDR and CDR2 SFDVKD. This CDR3 region has 17 residues. V trimming: 9 bases; J trimming: 2 bases; junction bases outside the gene matches: 10. CDR3 region: CATGGTSGGPNTGELFF. Written as DNA, the CDR3 is TGTGCCACCGGTGGAACTAGCGGGGGCCCAAACACCGGGGAGCTGTTTTTT.

A single count supports this clone. The V and J genes are TRBV7-2 and TRBJ2-7; 8 bases are a match to TRBD1. Germline V gene sequence: CDR1 SGHTA, CDR2 FQGNSA. Losses at the gene ends were 5 bases for V and 10 bases for J; bases not matched to a gene: 7. The CDR3 is 12 amino acids. The DNA of the CDR3 is TGTGCCAGCAGCCCCGGGACAGGCGGACAGTACTTC. It translates to CASSPGTGGQYF.

In DNA, the CDR3 is TGTGCCAGTAGTATCGCCAGGGTAGGATCTGAGCAGTTCTTC. It is translated as CASSIARVGSEQFF. The rearrangement links TRBV19 to TRBJ2-1; D is perhaps TRBD1 (5 bases). Trimming took off 3 bases at V and 9 bases at J, with 15 bases between the two ends. The CDR3 is 14 amino acids. Germline V CDR1 and CDR2: LNHDA, SQIVND (reference sequence). Using reference TRBV19 and TRBJ2-1 for the parts outside the CDR3, the full variable domain is DGGITQSPKYLFRKEGQNVTLSCEQNLNHDAMYWYRQDPGQGLRLIYYSQIVNDFQKGDIAEGYSVSREKKESFPLTVTSAQKNPTAFYLCASSIARVGSEQFFGPGTRLTVL.

This sequence joins TRBV7-3 and TRBJ2-5; no clear D. CDR1 is SGHTA and CDR2 is FQGTGA in the germline V gene. CDR3 size: 17 residues. V was pared by 0 bases and J by 5 bases, with 19 bases between. The CDR3 is CASSLTGPLTIGETQYF. The DNA for the CDR3 is TGTGCCAGCAGCTTAACGGGCCCCCTGACCATAGGGGAGACCCAGTACTTC.

The rearrangement links TRBV10-3 to TRBJ2-1; 8 bases are shared with TRBD2. The CDR3 spans 14 residues. Germline trimming cut 6 bases from V and 4 bases from J; bases unmatched to any gene: 5. Germline V CDR1 and CDR2: ENHRY, SYGVKD. The CDR3 DNA reads as TGTGCCATCAGGCCCCCGGGAGGGTACAATGAGCAGTTCTTC. This encodes CAIRPPGGYNEQFF.

The CDR3 is CASSLSANTEAFF. The CDR3 bases are TGTGCCAGCAGCTTATCGGCGAACACTGAAGCTTTCTTT. This sequence joins TRBV5-8 and TRBJ1-1; D is uncertain. Germline CDR1 is SGHTS and CDR2 is YDEGEE. The V gene lost 2 bases and the J gene lost 1 base, with 6 bases spanning the gap. This CDR3 region has 13 residues.

The chain links TRBV24-1 to TRBJ2-2; D is possibly TRBD2 (5 bases). CDR3 length equals 16 residues. Germline CDR1 and CDR2: KGHDR and SFDVKD. V was clipped by 9 bases and J by 2 bases, with 18 bases between them. In DNA, the CDR3 is TGTGCCACCTGCGGGTATTATACTACCAACACCGGGGAGCTGTTTTTT. This translates into CATCGYYTTNTGELFF.

V gene TRBV28 combines with J gene TRBJ1-1; tentatively, D is TRBD1 (6 bases). CDR3 length equals 15 residues. V lost 4 bases, J lost 0 bases, and 12 bases lay in between. Germline V gives CDR1 MDHEN, CDR2 SYDVKM. This chain's CDR3 is CASSSGDKLNTEAFF. The CDR3 DNA reads as TGTGCCAGCAGTTCAGGGGATAAATTGAACACTGAAGCTTTCTTT.

The V and J genes are TRBV27 and TRBJ2-5, with no clear D. Trimming stripped 3 bases from V and 1 base from J, with 0 bases between. The CDR3 runs to 11 residues. Per the germline V gene, CDR1 is MNHEY and CDR2 is SMNVEV (reference sequence). This CDR3 reads CASSFQETQYF. CDR3 DNA: TGTGCCAGCAGTTTCCAAGAGACCCAGTACTTC.

The chain joins TRBV4-1 to TRBJ1-6; 8 nucleotides agree with TRBD1. This CDR3 is built from 15 residues. V dropped 2 bases and J dropped 7; count of bases not matched to a gene: 4. Germline values: CDR1 MGHRA, CDR2 YSYEKL. The CDR3 sequence: CASSQRTGLNSPLHF. CDR3 coding DNA: TGCGCCAGCAGCCAACGGACAGGGTTGAATTCACCCCTCCACTTT.

This clone was seen more than once but under ten times. The chain joins TRBV7-9 to TRBJ2-1; no clear D. CDR1 and CDR2 (germline): SEHNR, FQNEAQ (reference sequence). The CDR3 extends over 13 amino acids. Trimming shortened V by 2 bases and J by 7 bases, and 9 bases separated the two germline ends. The CDR3 nucleotides read TGTGCCAGCAGCTTAAGGGTGGAGAATGAGCAGTTCTTC. Translating it yields CASSLRVENEQFF. Supplemented by reference TRBV7-9 and TRBJ2-1, the full variable domain reads DTGVSQNPRHKITKRGQNVTFRCDPISEHNRLYWYRQTLGQGPEFLTYFQNEAQLEKSRLLSDRFSAERPKGSFSTLEIQRTEQGDSAMYLCASSLRVENEQFFGPGTRLTVL.

There are many counts of this clone. V usage is TRBV2 and J usage is TRBJ1-2, with D hard to call. V lost 2 bases and J 4 bases, leaving 5 bases between the germline ends. Germline CDR1 and CDR2: SNHLY and FYNNEI. This CDR3 is 12 amino acids long. The CDR3 DNA reads as TGTGCCAGCAGTGAACGGTCCTATGGCTACACCTTC. Its translation: CASSERSYGYTF.

The chain employs TRBV11-2 and TRBJ1-5, with D tentatively TRBD1 (5 bases). Germline CDR1 reads SGHAT; CDR2 reads FQNNGV. V was trimmed by 5 bases and J by 7 bases, leaving 12 bases between them. CDR3 size: 13 residues. The CDR3 reads CASSKAGHQPQHF. Written as DNA, the CDR3 is TGTGCCAGCAGCAAGGCGGGGCACCAGCCCCAGCATTTT.

The CDR3 spells CASSGDRNTEAFF. CDR3 sequence (DNA): TGTGCCAGCAGCGGAGACAGGAACACTGAAGCTTTCTTT. The J gene is TRBJ1-1, the V gene TRBV11-2; a weak D match, TRBD1 (5 bases). Trimming took 5 bases from V and 1 from J, leaving 8 bases between them. The V gene's germline CDR1 is SGHAT and CDR2 FQNNGV. The CDR3 has 13 residues.

This sequence joins TRBV11-3 and TRBJ1-1; D not resolved. Trimming stripped 1 base from V and 5 bases from J, with 8 bases between. The germline CDR1 and CDR2 sequences are SGHNT and YENEEA. This CDR3 spans 13 amino acids. CDR3 residues: CASSLVGETEAFF. CDR3 DNA: TGTGCCAGCAGCTTAGTGGGCGAGACTGAAGCTTTCTTT.

The rearrangement joins TRBV12-3 or TRBV12-4 to TRBJ2-3; D call uncertain. The CDR3 covers 11 residues. Trimming took off 6 bases at V and 8 bases at J, with 9 bases between the two ends. The CDR3: CASSRVSTQYF. Written as DNA, the CDR3 is TGTGCCAGCAGCCGGGTGTCTACGCAGTATTTT.

The chain has TRBV7-2 and TRBJ1-5; 7 bases line up with TRBD1. Per germline, CDR1 SGHTA and CDR2 FQGNSA. The CDR3 is made up of 16 amino acids. Trimming cost V 1 base and J 4 bases; bases outside gene matches: 7. The CDR3 loop reads CASSLGADRVNQPQHF. The CDR3 DNA is TGTGCCAGCAGCTTAGGGGCAGACAGGGTGAATCAGCCCCAGCATTTT.

This chain connects TRBV18 to TRBJ1-6; tentatively, D is TRBD1 (5 bases). CDR3 length equals 15 residues. In germline, CDR1 is KGHSH, CDR2 LQKENI. V lost 3 bases, J lost 5 bases, and 11 bases lay in between. This CDR3 is CASSPGTEHNSPLHF. CDR3 bases: TGTGCCAGCTCACCCGGGACGGAGCATAATTCACCCCTCCACTTT.

The J gene is TRBJ2-7, the V gene TRBV27; 10 positions agree with TRBD1. CDR1 and CDR2 from the germline V gene are MNHEY and SMNVEV (reference sequence). Trimming cost V 2 bases and J 4 bases; bases outside gene matches: 5. The CDR3 runs 15 residues. The CDR3 sequence: CASSLGTGAGYEQYF. The CDR3 coding sequence is TGTGCCAGCAGTTTAGGGACAGGGGCAGGGTACGAGCAGTACTTC.

The chain employs TRBV9 and TRBJ2-1; TRBD2 matches at 13 bases. Germline V gene data show CDR1 as SGDLS and CDR2 as YYNGEE. This CDR3 has 17 residues. J gave up 5 bases and V 0 bases, and 5 bases lay outside the gene matches. The CDR3 bases are TGTGCCAGCAGCGTAGTGCCCACTAGCGGGAGGGACAATGAGCAGTTCTTC. Encoded protein: CASSVVPTSGRDNEQFF.